This T cell receptor (beta chain) was recovered during a study of T cell responses to AZD1222 COVID-19 vaccine. Findings and caveats of the study: Spike-wide vaccine-associated CD4 TCRs dominated at 160-218 and 743-854. Females made up more of the donors, who were largely white British, and clonal diversity may have come out too low.

In the case of this clone: The antigen is unknown.

Sequencing used immunoSEQ multiplex PCR; TCRdb keeps in-frame clones, though not all of them. The sample carries 180,000 or so clones, 92% recorded once. Sample: peripheral blood, taken 28 days after the second AZD1222 dose. The TCR sequence derives from an adult who received the AZD1222 COVID-19 vaccine.

The CDR3 is CASSLEAGEGFFSPLHF. The CDR3 bases are TGTGCCAGCAGTTTAGAGGCAGGGGAGGGCTTTTTTTCACCCCTCCACTTT. The gene calls are TRBV27 and TRBJ1-6; perhaps TRBD1 as D (6 bases). V lost 2 bases and J lost 9, with 20 bases in between. The CDR3 is 17 amino acids. Germline V lookup: CDR1 MNHEY, CDR2 SMNVEV (reference sequence).